This entry lists 30 T cell receptor beta chains sequenced from one sample in a study of blood T cell repertoires in COVID-19. The repertoire was sequenced with immunoSEQ multiplex PCR; TCRdb's copy has only in-frame clones and lacks some. The table shows approximately 250,000 clones, with about 91% occurring only once. The sequenced sample consisted of PBMCs or T cells enriched from blood (not recorded which). Receptors originate from a woman between 40 and 50 years old with acute COVID-19.

J is TRBJ2-7 and V is TRBV3-1 (or the pseudogene TRBV3-2); 12 bases match TRBD2. Germline values: CDR1 LGHDT, CDR2 YNNKEL (reference sequence). After removal of 4 bases from V and 12 bases from J, the junction contained 7 bases not matched to a gene. CDR3 size: 13 residues. The CDR3 DNA is TGTGCCAGCAGCCCGGGACTAGCGGGCCCCTCGTACTTC. Protein sequence: CASSPGLAGPSYF.

This clone was seen a few times. The DNA for the CDR3 is TGTGCCAGCAGGACCGCCGGGGTGTCGGCCGGAGCTTTCTTT. Translating gives CASRTAGVSAGAFF. This chain links TRBV2 with TRBJ1-1; D is undetermined. Germline CDR1 SNHLY, CDR2 FYNNEI. CDR3 length equals 14 residues. V lost 6 bases to trimming and J lost 10 bases, with 21 bases between them. Drawing the rest from reference TRBV2 and TRBJ1-1, the complete variable domain is EPEVTQTPSHQVTQMGQEVILRCVPISNHLYFYWYRQILGQKVEFLVSFYNNEISEKSEIFDDQFSVERPDGSNFTLKIRSTKLEDSAMYFCASRTAGVSAGAFFGQGTRLTVV.

This chain joins TRBV7-2 and TRBJ2-1; weak D call: TRBD1 (6 bases). This CDR3 is built from 15 residues. V was pared by 6 bases and J by 0 bases, with 12 bases between. Germline V gene sequence: CDR1 SGHTA, CDR2 FQGNSA. Here the CDR3 DNA reads TGTGCCAGCAGAATCGGACAGTCCTCCTACAATGAGCAGTTCTTC. This encodes CASRIGQSSYNEQFF. Full variable domain (missing parts from reference TRBV7-2 and TRBJ2-1): GAGVSQSPSNKVTEKGKDVELRCDPISGHTALYWYRQSLGQGLEFLIYFQGNSAPDKSGLPSDRFSAERTGGSVSTLTIQRTQQEDSAVYLCASRIGQSSYNEQFFGPGTRLTVL.

J is TRBJ2-1 and V is TRBV18; TRBD1 is a possible D gene (5 bases). The CDR3 length is 14 residues. Germline-derived CDR1 and CDR2 are KGHSH and LQKENI. V lost 3 bases and J 7 bases, leaving 13 bases between the germline ends. The CDR3 region has the DNA TGTGCCAGCTCACCCCAGGGTTTGGGAAATGAGCAGTTCTTC. This encodes CASSPQGLGNEQFF.

The chain employs TRBV2 and TRBJ1-2, with 10 nucleotides matching TRBD1. Germline V gene sequence: CDR1 SNHLY, CDR2 FYNNEI. Losses at the gene ends were 7 bases for V and 4 bases for J; bases not matched to a gene: 9. CDR3 length: 15 amino acids. The CDR3 sequence is CASNSRDRGVYGYTF. CDR3 DNA sequence: TGTGCCAGCAACTCTAGGGACAGGGGCGTCTATGGCTACACCTTC.

This chain joins TRBV9 and TRBJ2-1; the match to TRBD1 covers 7 bases. The V gene's germline CDR1 is SGDLS and CDR2 YYNGEE. The V segment lost 3 bases and the J segment 7 bases; nucleotides outside the gene matches: 4. This CDR3 spans 13 amino acids. In DNA, the CDR3 is TGTGCCAGCAGCGCTAAACAGGGGAATGAGCAGTTCTTC. The encoded protein is CASSAKQGNEQFF.

This chain connects TRBV6-5 to TRBJ1-4, with no clear D. With 8 bases removed from V and 8 bases from J, the gap between germline ends came to 18 bases. Germline V gene sequence: CDR1 MNHEY, CDR2 SVGAGI. The CDR3 runs to 14 residues. As DNA, the CDR3 is TGTGCCAGCGGGCGGGTTGTGGAGTTCGAAAAACTGTTTTTT. The encoded protein is CASGRVVEFEKLFF.

The rearrangement uses TRBV7-9 and TRBJ1-1; no reliable D call. V dropped 5 bases and J dropped 4 bases, with 17 bases sitting between them. This CDR3 spans 15 amino acids. Germline-derived CDR1 and CDR2 are SEHNR and FQNEAQ (reference sequence). The DNA for the CDR3 is TGTGCCAGCAGCCCCCCACAGCGGCAAAGCACTGAAGCTTTCTTT. Its translation: CASSPPQRQSTEAFF.

The chain has TRBV7-2 and TRBJ1-1; D perhaps matches TRBD1 (5 bases). Looked up from germline, CDR1 is SGHTA and CDR2 is FQGNSA. The CDR3 totals 13 residues. V was clipped by 5 bases and J by 1 base, with 8 bases between them. The CDR3 region has the DNA TGTGCCAGCAGCCAGACAGCGAACACTGAAGCTTTCTTT. This codes for CASSQTANTEAFF.

The chain joins TRBV5-1 to TRBJ1-6; TRBD1 matches 7 bases. Germline loops: CDR1 SGHRS, CDR2 YFSETQ. J was trimmed by 9 bases and V by 0 bases; bases with no gene match: 6. The CDR3 has 15 residues. The CDR3 loop is CASSLAGTEGSPLHF. CDR3 nucleotide sequence: TGCGCCAGCAGCTTGGCGGGGACAGAAGGTTCACCCCTCCACTTT.

The V call is TRBV27, the J call TRBJ1-6; 8 nucleotides line up with TRBD1. CDR3 length equals 18 residues. Per germline, CDR1 MNHEY and CDR2 SMNVEV (reference sequence). V dropped 3 bases and J dropped 6; count of bases not matched to a gene: 13. The CDR3 DNA reads TGTGCCAGCAGTTTCTCTCAACAGGGGGTGGTTAGTAATTCACCCCTCCACTTT. This codes for CASSFSQQGVVSNSPLHF.

This sequence joins TRBV12-3 or TRBV12-4 and TRBJ1-2; TRBD1 is a possible D gene (5 bases). The CDR3 runs to 13 residues. The ends were cut back, 6 bases at V and 2 bases at J, with 10 bases in the middle. CDR3 residues: CASSLEGNYGYTF. The CDR3, as DNA: TGTGCCAGCAGCCTGGAGGGGAACTATGGCTACACCTTC.

V is TRBV5-1 and J is TRBJ2-1; TRBD2 aligns across 8 bases. The CDR3 spans 15 residues. Per the germline V gene, CDR1 is SGHRS and CDR2 is YFSETQ. After removal of 4 bases from V and 8 bases from J, the junction contained 11 bases not matched to a gene. The CDR3 DNA reads as TGCGCCAGCAGCCTCCAGCAGCGGGAGTCTTATGAGCAGTTCTTC. Its protein is CASSLQQRESYEQFF.

This rearrangement joins TRBV4-3 to TRBJ2-2; 8 bases are shared with TRBD2. Trimming took 3 bases from V and 7 from J; bases not matched to a gene: 7. Germline V gene data show CDR1 as LGHNA and CDR2 as YSLEER. The length of the CDR3 is 15 residues. In nucleotides, the CDR3 is TGCGCCAGCAGCCACCGAAGCGGGAGAAACGGGGAGCTGTTTTTT. Encoded protein: CASSHRSGRNGELFF.

The chain has TRBV7-6 and TRBJ2-7, with D perhaps matching TRBD1 (6 bases). The CDR3 length is 15 residues. Trimming pared 5 bases from V and 4 bases from J, leaving 18 bases between. Germline V CDR1 and CDR2: SGHVS, FNYEAQ. CDR3 nucleotide sequence: TGTGCCAGCAGCCCCAGGGGCTCACCTATATACGAGCAGTACGTC. Its protein is CASSPRGSPIYEQYV.

V gene TRBV19 combines with J gene TRBJ1-4; the match to TRBD1 covers 8 bases. After removal of 5 bases from V and 0 bases from J, the junction contained 11 bases not matched to a gene. The CDR3 consists of 18 residues. CDR1 is LNHDA, CDR2 SQIVND, per germline (reference sequence). CDR3 residues: CASSRTWTGSATNEKLFF. The DNA of the CDR3 is TGTGCCAGTAGTCGAACCTGGACAGGGAGTGCAACTAATGAAAAACTGTTTTTT.

The chain couples TRBV10-1 to TRBJ2-3; D possibly corresponds to TRBD2 (6 bases). Trimming cost V 5 bases and J 2 bases, with 8 bases left between them. Germline V CDR1 and CDR2: WNHNN, SYGVQD (reference sequence). The CDR3 covers 13 residues. The CDR3 loop reads CASSREFTDTQYF. CDR3 bases: TGCGCCAGCAGTCGGGAGTTCACAGATACGCAGTATTTT.

The J gene is TRBJ2-5, the V gene TRBV11-2; D not resolved. CDR3 length equals 13 residues. The V and J ends lost 2 bases and 1 base respectively, with 5 bases between them. CDR1 and CDR2 from the germline V gene are SGHAT and FQNNGV. CDR3 loop: CASSLSAQETQYF. CDR3 bases: TGTGCCAGCAGCTTAAGCGCCCAAGAGACCCAGTACTTC.

The rearrangement links TRBV30 to TRBJ2-2; tentative D call: TRBD1 (5 bases). V was pared by 0 bases and J by 5 bases, with 13 bases between. Germline loops: CDR1 GTSNPN, CDR2 SVGIG (reference sequence). This CDR3 region has 15 residues. CDR3 loop: CAWSVLAGMTGELFF. The CDR3, as DNA: TGTGCCTGGAGTGTATTGGCAGGGATGACCGGGGAGCTGTTTTTT. Full variable domain (missing parts from reference TRBV30 and TRBJ2-2): SQTIHQWPATLVQPVGSPLSLECTVEGTSNPNLYWYRQAAGRGLQLLFYSVGIGQISSEVPQNLSASRPQDRQFILSSKKLLLSDSGFYLCAWSVLAGMTGELFFGEGSRLTVL.

The chain has TRBV5-8 and TRBJ1-4; unclear D gene. Germline V CDR1 and CDR2: SGHTS, YDEGEE. The germline V and J ends were trimmed by 1 base and 5 bases, with 15 bases remaining between them. This CDR3 has 16 amino acids. CDR3 nucleotide sequence: TGTGCCAGCAGCTTGTCCTCTTCTATCCCAAATGAAAAACTGTTTTTT. It codes for CASSLSSSIPNEKLFF.

The rearrangement links TRBV7-2 to TRBJ2-6; TRBD1 aligns across 7 bases. V shed 5 bases and J 9 bases; nucleotides not matched to a gene: 10. Germline lookup yields CDR1 SGHTA and CDR2 FQGNSA. The CDR3 has 15 residues. CDR3 nucleotides: TGTGCCAGCAGCACTTACAGGGACAGCGGCAACGTCCTGACTTTC. This encodes CASSTYRDSGNVLTF.

This rearrangement joins TRBV27 to TRBJ1-1; 7 bases agree with TRBD1. Germline V gene data show CDR1 as MNHEY and CDR2 as SMNVEV (reference sequence). The CDR3 runs to 16 residues. Germline trimming cut 5 bases from V and 2 bases from J; bases unmatched to any gene: 11. CDR3: CASSPYPAGGNTEAFF. The CDR3, as DNA: TGTGCCAGCAGTCCCTACCCGGCAGGGGGAAACACTGAAGCTTTCTTT.

This clone was seen a single time. This chain links TRBV3-1 (or the pseudogene TRBV3-2) with TRBJ1-5; D not resolved. This CDR3 comprises 13 residues. Trimming shortened V by 4 bases and J by 5 bases, and 9 bases separated the two germline ends. From germline, CDR1 is LGHDT and CDR2 YNNKEL (reference sequence). The CDR3: CASSPQVDQPQHF. CDR3 DNA sequence: TGTGCCAGCAGCCCCCAGGTGGATCAGCCCCAGCATTTT.

The rearrangement links TRBV28 to TRBJ1-1; D is undetermined. The V gene's germline CDR1 is MDHEN and CDR2 SYDVKM. Trimming pared 6 bases from V and 5 bases from J, leaving 10 bases between. The length of the CDR3 is 12 residues. Here the CDR3 reads CASSLVVTEAFF. The CDR3 DNA sequence: TGTGCCAGCAGCCTAGTAGTGACTGAAGCTTTCTTT.

This clone was observed a single time. The chain couples TRBV5-4 to TRBJ2-7; 13 nucleotides match TRBD2. The germline CDR1 and CDR2 sequences are SGHNT and YYREEE (reference sequence). Trimming at V came to 1 base and at J to 6 bases, leaving 7 bases not matched to a gene. The CDR3 totals 16 residues. CDR3 DNA: TGTGCCAGCAGCTTGAGGCTAGGACTAGCGGGAGCCGAGCAGTACTTC. It codes for CASSLRLGLAGAEQYF.

The rearrangement joins TRBV15 to TRBJ1-3; D is perhaps TRBD1 (5 bases). The CDR3 has 16 amino acids. Deletions cut 0 bases from V and 3 bases from J, with 12 bases between. In germline, CDR1 is LNHNV, CDR2 YYDKDF (reference sequence). DNA of the CDR3: TGTGCCACCAGCAGAGATCAATCAGGGTTTGGAAACACCATATATTTT. This gives the protein CATSRDQSGFGNTIYF. Variable domain in full (rest from reference TRBV15 and TRBJ1-3): DAMVIQNPRYQVTQFGKPVTLSCSQTLNHNVMYWYQQKSSQAPKLLFHYYDKDFNNEADTPDNFQSRRPNTSFCFLDIRSPGLGDTAMYLCATSRDQSGFGNTIYFGEGSWLTVV.

V is TRBV7-9 and J is TRBJ1-2; unclear D gene. Trimming cost V 5 bases and J 8 bases, with 18 bases left between them. Germline CDR1 and CDR2: SEHNR and FQNEAQ (reference sequence). The CDR3 contains 14 residues. CDR3 sequence reads: CASSLFDTDEGYTF. As DNA, the CDR3 is TGTGCCAGCAGCCTTTTCGACACCGACGAAGGCTACACCTTC.

The CDR3 bases are TGTGCCAGCAGTTCCGGGGGCTATAATTCACCCCTCCACTTT. This translates into CASSSGGYNSPLHF. The chain carries TRBV6-5 and TRBJ1-6; a weak D match, TRBD1 (5 bases). Trimming removed 4 bases at V and 3 bases at J, with 7 bases between. The germline V gene encodes CDR1 MNHEY and CDR2 SVGAGI. The CDR3 covers 14 residues.

The rearrangement links TRBV12-3 or TRBV12-4 to TRBJ1-2; no clear D. The CDR3 loop spans 12 amino acids. Between the trimmed V and J ends, which lost 8 bases and 0 bases, there was a span of 7 bases. The CDR3 loop reads CASARANYGYTF. CDR3 coding DNA: TGTGCCAGCGCCCGAGCTAACTATGGCTACACCTTC.

The chain is built from TRBV6-9 and TRBJ2-3, with 9 bases aligning to TRBD2. Germline loops: CDR1 MNHGY, CDR2 SVAAGI. J gave up 2 bases and V 2 bases, and 5 bases lay outside the gene matches. This CDR3 comprises 16 residues. CDR3 sequence (DNA): TGTGCCAGCAGTTATCACAGACTAGCGGACACAGATACGCAGTATTTT. It encodes CASSYHRLADTDTQYF.